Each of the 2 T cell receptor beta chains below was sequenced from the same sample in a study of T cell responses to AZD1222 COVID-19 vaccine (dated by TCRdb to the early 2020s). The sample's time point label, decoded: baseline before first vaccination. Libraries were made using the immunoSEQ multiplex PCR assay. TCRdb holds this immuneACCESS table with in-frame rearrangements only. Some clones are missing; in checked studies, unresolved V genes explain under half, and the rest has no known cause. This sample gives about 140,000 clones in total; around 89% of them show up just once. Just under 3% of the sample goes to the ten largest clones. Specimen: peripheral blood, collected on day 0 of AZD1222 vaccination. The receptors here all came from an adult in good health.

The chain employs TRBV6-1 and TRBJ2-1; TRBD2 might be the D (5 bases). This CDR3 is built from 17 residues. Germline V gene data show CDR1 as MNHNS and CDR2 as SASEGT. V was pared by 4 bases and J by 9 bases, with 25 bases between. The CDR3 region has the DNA TGTGCCAGCAGTGCGTTCGGGATGGATTTAGTGCGTGGTGAGCAGTTCTTC. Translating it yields CASSAFGMDLVRGEQFF.

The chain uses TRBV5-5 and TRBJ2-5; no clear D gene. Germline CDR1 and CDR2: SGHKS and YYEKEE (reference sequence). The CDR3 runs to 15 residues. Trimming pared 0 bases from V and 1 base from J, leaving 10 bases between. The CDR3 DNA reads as TGTGCCAGCAGCTTGGGTGCAGGCCCCCAAGAGACCCAGTACTTC. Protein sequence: CASSLGAGPQETQYF.